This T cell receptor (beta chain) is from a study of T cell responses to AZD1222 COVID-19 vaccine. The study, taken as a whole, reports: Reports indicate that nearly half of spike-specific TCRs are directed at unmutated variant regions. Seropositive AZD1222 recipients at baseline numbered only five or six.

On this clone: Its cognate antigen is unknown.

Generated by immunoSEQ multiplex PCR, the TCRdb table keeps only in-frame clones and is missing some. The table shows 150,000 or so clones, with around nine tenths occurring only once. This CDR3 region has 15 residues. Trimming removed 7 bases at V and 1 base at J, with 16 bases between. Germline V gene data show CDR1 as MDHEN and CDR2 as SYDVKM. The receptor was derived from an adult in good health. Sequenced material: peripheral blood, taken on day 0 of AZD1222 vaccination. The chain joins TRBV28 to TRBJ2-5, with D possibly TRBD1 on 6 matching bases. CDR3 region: CASTDAQGTQETQYF. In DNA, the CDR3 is TGTGCCAGCACCGACGCACAGGGAACCCAAGAGACCCAGTACTTC. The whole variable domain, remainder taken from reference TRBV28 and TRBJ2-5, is DVKVTQSSRYLVKRTGEKVFLECVQDMDHENMFWYRQDPGLGLRLIYFSYDVKMKEKGDIPEGYSVSREKKERFSLILESASTNQTSMYLCASTDAQGTQETQYFGPGTRLLVL.